Reported below is one T cell receptor beta chain. The antigen is undetermined. The time point was: newly diagnosed GD, antithyroid drugs for less than 3 months. Generation of the TCR library employed RNA extracted from PBMCs. The patient group derived from an endocrinology department in Xi'an, China. CDR3 regions were amplified by Arm-PCR using iRepertoire HTBI primers to build TCR beta libraries. Via MiXCR, TCRdb re-called the multiplex PCR reads, giving one row per CDR3 protein. The sample includes 350,000 to 550,000 distinct CDR3 sequences, around 13% of them seen just once. These data belong to a study of regulatory T cells in long-lasting Graves disease. Overall study results and limits: With approximately 2,500 shared public clonotypes, persistent patients exceeded new patients, who shared about 1,000. There was favoring of TRBV28, TRBJ1-2 and TRBJ2-5 in persistent disease.

The CDR3 runs to 16 residues. V dropped 2 bases and J dropped 3; count of bases not matched to a gene: 6. Germline values: CDR1 SGHRS, CDR2 YFSETQ. Separately, the same data were catalogued under a study of T cells in Graves' hyperthyroidism and ophthalmopathy. That paper notes: Aged 18 to 65, the patients had hyperthyroidism that was newly diagnosed and had lasted under 2 months.

This receptor was identified in a woman aged 45-59 years with Graves disease. This sequence joins TRBV5-1 and TRBJ2-1; 9 positions match TRBD2. The specimen was peripheral blood mononuclear cells (PBMCs), collected at new diagnosis, from a patient treated with antithyroid drugs. The CDR3: CASSFLAGYGYNEQFF. The DNA for the CDR3 is TGCGCCAGCAGCTTCCTAGCGGGATATGGCTACAATGAGCAGTTCTTC.